The sequence of this T cell receptor beta chain was determined in a study of T cell repertoires in cytomegalovirus infection. The wider study: CMV infection and matching HLA type were both indicated by public TCR beta signatures.

Study findings and constraints: Individuals carrying CMV plus the relevant HLA were identified by cumulative frequency of public TCR beta families.

TCRdb re-analysed the reads in MiXCR, keeping a single row per CDR3 protein. The sample lists 250,000 to 300,000 distinct CDR3 sequences, about 23% occurring once. This clonotype showed up many times. Its antigen remains unidentified. The CDR3 totals 15 residues. V dropped 5 bases and J dropped 5; count of bases not matched to a gene: 11. Germline V gene sequence: CDR1 MNHNS, CDR2 SASEGT. The sequenced sample consisted of PBMCs. The TCR comes from a human donor in good health (CMV status not recorded). Some clones in this sample may be carry-over from other donors' samples. The chain combines TRBV6-1 with TRBJ2-5, with 7 bases that match TRBD2. The CDR3 region is CASSYSAGTRETQYF. CDR3 DNA sequence: TGTGCCAGCAGTTATTCAGCGGGGACCCGGGAGACCCAGTACTTC.